Detailed here is one T cell receptor (beta chain). Its antigen is as yet unknown. This sample is drawn from a study of cytomegalovirus exposure and HLA in healthy donors. Study-level results: The authors later linked a missense DCLRE1C variant to TCR beta V- and J-gene trimming. An Asian-associated ancestry cluster reportedly showed fewer N-insertions than the roughly 700-donor mean in a later analysis.

Primers for the PCR totalled 60 Vbeta and 13 Jbeta. Generated by immunoSEQ multiplex PCR, the TCRdb table keeps only in-frame clones and is missing some. The table includes tens of thousands of clones, roughly 72% detected once. The TCR comes from a young man in good health and CMV-seronegative. Sequences were obtained from PBMCs.

The CDR3 coding sequence is TGTGCCAGCACTCCGAGGGCAGGGACAACCGATACGCAGTATTTT. It is translated as CASTPRAGTTDTQYF. V and J are TRBV9 and TRBJ2-3, with D tentatively TRBD1 (6 bases). Germline-derived CDR1 and CDR2 are SGDLS and YYNGEE. The V end lost 6 bases, the J end lost 6 bases, and 20 bases lay between the germline ends. CDR3 size: 15 residues.